What follows is one T cell receptor beta chain and its context. This CDR3 has 17 residues. Germline lookup yields CDR1 SGHVS and CDR2 FQNEAQ. After removal of 4 bases from V and 5 bases from J, the junction contained 13 bases not matched to a gene. These data come from a study of blood T cell repertoires in COVID-19. The data were produced by immunoSEQ multiplex PCR, yet TCRdb's version contains in-frame clones alone and is incomplete. The table has tens of thousands of clones, around nine tenths seen once. This chain uses TRBV7-8 with TRBJ2-2; 7 bases are shared with TRBD1. Sequences were obtained from peripheral blood. The receptor was derived from a man aged 50 to 60 with active COVID-19. The CDR3 bases are TGTGCCAGCAGCTCGCCTTCGACAGGGCCTAGAACCGGGGAGCTGTTTTTT. Protein sequence: CASSSPSTGPRTGELFF.